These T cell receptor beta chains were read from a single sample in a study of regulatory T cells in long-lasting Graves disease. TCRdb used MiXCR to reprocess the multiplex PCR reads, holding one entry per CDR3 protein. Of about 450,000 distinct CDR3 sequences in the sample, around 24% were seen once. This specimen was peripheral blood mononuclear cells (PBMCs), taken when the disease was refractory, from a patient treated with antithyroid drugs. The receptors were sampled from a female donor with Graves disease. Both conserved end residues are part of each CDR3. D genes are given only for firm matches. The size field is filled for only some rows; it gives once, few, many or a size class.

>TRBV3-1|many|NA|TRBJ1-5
TGTGCCAGCAGCCATTCAGATCAGCCCCAGCATTTT
CASSHSDQPQHF
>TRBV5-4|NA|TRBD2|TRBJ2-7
TGTGCCAGCAGGCGAGCGGGACCCCATTCAGACGAGCAGTACTTC
CASRRAGPHSDEQYF
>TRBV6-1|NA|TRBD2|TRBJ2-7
TGTGCCAGCACCCGGACTAGCGGAGCCTACGAGCAGTACTTC
CASTRTSGAYEQYF
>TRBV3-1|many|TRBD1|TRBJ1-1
TGTGCCAGCAGCCAAGGTCCGTGGACAGGGGCTGTTCGGAACACTGAAGCTTTCTTT
CASSQGPWTGAVRNTEAFF
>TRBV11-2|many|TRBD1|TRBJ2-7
TGTGCCAGCAGCGGCCGGACAGGTTCCCTCTACGAGCAGTACTTC
CASSGRTGSLYEQYF
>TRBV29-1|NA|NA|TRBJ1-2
TGCAGCGTTGGGTCCAGCGGCTACACCTTC
CSVGSSGYTF
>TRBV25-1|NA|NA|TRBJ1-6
TGTGCCAGCAGCCTGGGGGCCAGGAGCAATTCACCCCTCCACTTT
CASSLGARSNSPLHF
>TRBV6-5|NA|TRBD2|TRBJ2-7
TGTGCCAGCAGTTGGGACAGGGGCAGGACTAGCGGGATCTACGAGCAGTACTTC
CASSWDRGRTSGIYEQYF
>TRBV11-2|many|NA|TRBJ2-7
TGTGCCAGCAGATCTGGGCGGGGAAAGAGCTCCTACGAGCAGTACTTC
CASRSGRGKSSYEQYF
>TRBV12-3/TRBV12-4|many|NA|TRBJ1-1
TGTGCCAGCAGTTTAGGGACGGCGAGGACTGAAGCTTTCTTT
CASSLGTARTEAFF
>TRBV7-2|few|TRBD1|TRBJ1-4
TGTGCCAGCAGGCGAAACAGGGGAAGCAATGAAAAACTGTTTTTT
CASRRNRGSNEKLFF
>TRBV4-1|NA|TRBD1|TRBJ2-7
TGCGCCAGCAGCCAAGGCCCGGGACAGGCTCCCTACGAGCAGTACTTC
CASSQGPGQAPYEQYF
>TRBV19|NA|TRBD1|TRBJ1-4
TGTGCCAGTAGTATTAGACAGGGGACCCTGGCAACTAATGAAAAACTGTTTTTT
CASSIRQGTLATNEKLFF
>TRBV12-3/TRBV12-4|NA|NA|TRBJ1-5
TGTGCCAGCAGTCCCGGGCCCGGGCCCCAGCATTTT
CASSPGPGPQHF
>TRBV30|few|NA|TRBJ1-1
TGTGCCTGGAGTGTAATGCTTGGGATCTCCACTGAAGCTTTCTTC
CAWSVMLGISTEAFF
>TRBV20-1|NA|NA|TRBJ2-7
TGCAGTGCTTGCCCAGGGGGGGACTACGAGCAGTACTTC
CSACPGGDYEQYF
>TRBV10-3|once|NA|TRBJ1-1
TGTGCCATCAGTGCCAGACACACTGAAGCTTTCTTT
CAISARHTEAFF
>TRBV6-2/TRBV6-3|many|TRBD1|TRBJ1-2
TGTGCCAGCCGAACCCCAACGCAGGGGGTGAACTATGGCTACACCTTC
CASRTPTQGVNYGYTF
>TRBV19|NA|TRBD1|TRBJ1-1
TGTGCCAGCCTACAGGGGCAGAACACTGAAGCTTTCTTT
CASLQGQNTEAFF
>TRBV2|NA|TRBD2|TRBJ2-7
TGTGCCAGCAGTGATATTGATTGGCTAGCGGGAGCCTTAGGTCCCTACGAGCAGTACTTC
CASSDIDWLAGALGPYEQYF
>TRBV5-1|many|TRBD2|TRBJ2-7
TGCGCCAGCAGCCCGGGACTAGCGGGAACACACGAGCAGTACTTC
CASSPGLAGTHEQYF
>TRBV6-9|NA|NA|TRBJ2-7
TGTGCCAGCAGTTACGAATCAGGGCCGAACTACGAGCAGTACTTC
CASSYESGPNYEQYF
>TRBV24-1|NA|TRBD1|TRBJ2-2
TGTGCCACCAGTGACCCGGACAGGGGGGTCGGGGAGCTGTTTTTT
CATSDPDRGVGELFF
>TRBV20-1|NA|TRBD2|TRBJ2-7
TGCAGTGCGTTCTTAGCGGGAGGGCCCAACGAGCAGTACTTC
CSAFLAGGPNEQYF
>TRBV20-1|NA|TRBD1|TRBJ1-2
TGCAGTGCTTCCGGGACAGGGGAGGGAGGGAACTATGGCTACACCTTC
CSASGTGEGGNYGYTF
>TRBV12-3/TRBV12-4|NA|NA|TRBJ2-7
TGTGCCAGCAGTTCCGATCGAGGCTACGAGCAGTGCTTC
CASSSDRGYEQCF
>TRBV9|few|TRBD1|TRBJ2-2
TGTGCCAGCAGCGTAGCTACAGGGGTAGCCCCCGGGGAGCTGTTTTTT
CASSVATGVAPGELFF
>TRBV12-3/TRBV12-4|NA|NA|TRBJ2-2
TGTGCCAGCAGTTTCACAGGGTGGACCGGGGAGCTGTTTTTT
CASSFTGWTGELFF
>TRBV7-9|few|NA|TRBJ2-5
TGTGCCAGCAGCTTAGCGAGTAGCGTTGAGACCCAGTACTTC
CASSLASSVETQYF
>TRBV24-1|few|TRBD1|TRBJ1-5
TGTGCCACCAGAACAGGGGAAACAGAGCCCCAGCATTTT
CATRTGETEPQHF
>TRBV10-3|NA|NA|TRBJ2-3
TGTGCCATCAACACCGTCAACCAGGATACGCAGTATTTT
CAINTVNQDTQYF
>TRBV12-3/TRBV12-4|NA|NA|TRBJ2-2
TGTGCCAGCAGTTCTGGGTCCGGGACTCACACCGGGGAGCTGTTTTTT
CASSSGSGTHTGELFF
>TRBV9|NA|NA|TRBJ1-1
TGTGCCAGCAGCGTAGTCGAGGACACTGAAGCTTTCTTT
CASSVVEDTEAFF
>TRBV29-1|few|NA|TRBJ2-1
TGCAGCTATCGGGTGGGCCATGAGCAGTTCTTC
CSYRVGHEQFF
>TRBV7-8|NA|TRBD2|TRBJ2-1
TGTGCCAGCAGCTTAGCCAGCGGGAATCTCGGCAATGAGCAGTTCTTC
CASSLASGNLGNEQFF
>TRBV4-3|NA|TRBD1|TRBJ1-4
TGCGCCAGCAGCCCCCAGGGACAGGGAGGAGGCGAAAAACTGTTTTTT
CASSPQGQGGGEKLFF
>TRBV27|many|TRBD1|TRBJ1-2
TGTGCCAGCAGTTCACAGGGGCGAGACTATGGCTACACCTTC
CASSSQGRDYGYTF
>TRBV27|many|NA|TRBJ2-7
TGTGCCAGCAGTAGAACTTCCCAAAGGGACGAGCAGTACTTC
CASSRTSQRDEQYF
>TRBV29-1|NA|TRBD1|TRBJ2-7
TGCAGCGTTGAAGTGGTAGGACAGGAAAGGAACTTC
CSVEVVGQERNF
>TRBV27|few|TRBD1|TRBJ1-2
TGTGCCAGCAGTTTAACAGGGGGCTTCTATGGCTACACCTTC
CASSLTGGFYGYTF
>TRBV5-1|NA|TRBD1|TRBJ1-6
TGCGCCAGCAGCCACGGACAGGGGGCGCGTCCCAATTCACCCCTCCACTTT
CASSHGQGARPNSPLHF
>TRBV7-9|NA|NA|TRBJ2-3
TGTGCCAGCAGCCGGGACTTTTCTAGCACAGATACGCAGTATTTT
CASSRDFSSTDTQYF
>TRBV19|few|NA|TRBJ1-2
TGTGCCAGTAGTATGGGGGTACAACGGTTGTATGGCTACACCTTC
CASSMGVQRLYGYTF
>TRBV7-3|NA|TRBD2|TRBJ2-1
TGTGCCAGCAGCTTAAGGCTAGCGGACCCCTACAATGAGCAGTTCTTC
CASSLRLADPYNEQFF